The TCR beta chain described here comes from a study of T-cell memory formation after mild COVID-19. Study-level background: Largely, the TCR clusters proved donor specific.

TCRdb recomputed calls from the 5' RACE reads with MiXCR, one row per CDR3 protein. The repertoire includes approximately 300,000 distinct CDR3 sequences, approximately 15% of them detected once, and 22% sits in the top ten. Germline CDR1 reads KGHSH; CDR2 reads LQKENI. The V and J ends lost 2 bases and 6 bases respectively, with 8 bases between them. This CDR3 has 13 amino acids. The specimen was PBMCs or a T cell subset sorted from them (not recorded which). The TCR originated in a man aged 18 to 35 who had mild COVID-19 (a few samples of this study predate the infection). Cell type and time point are not known. The J gene is TRBJ1-5, the V gene TRBV18; TRBD1 is a possible D gene (6 bases). The CDR3 protein is CASSPVQGQPQHF. For the CDR3, the DNA is TGTGCCAGCTCACCAGTACAGGGTCAGCCCCAGCATTTT.